This paragraph reports one TCR beta chain. The data were produced by immunoSEQ multiplex PCR, yet TCRdb's version contains in-frame clones alone and is incomplete. The table lists approximately 2,200 clones, approximately 81% of them singletons. The CDR3 runs to 14 residues. Per the germline V gene, CDR1 is MNHEY and CDR2 is SVGAGI. The ends were cut back, 6 bases at V and 0 bases at J, with 8 bases in the middle. The data stem from a study of T cell repertoires and HLA-DP antigens. After about 15 days, CD4+ cells were restimulated 20 to 30 h with the same allogeneic DPB1. Retrovirally transduced HeLa cells with HLA-DPA1/DPB1, HLA-DM, invariant chain and CD80 served as stimulators.

V gene TRBV6-5 combines with J gene TRBJ1-4; D remains ambiguous. Sequenced: CD137- CD4+ T cells from cultured PBMCs. This receptor was taken from a woman aged 18-30 years in good health and CMV-seronegative. This chain's CDR3 is CASSLSATNEKLFF. The CDR3 DNA reads as TGTGCCAGCAGCCTCAGCGCAACTAATGAAAAACTGTTTTTT.